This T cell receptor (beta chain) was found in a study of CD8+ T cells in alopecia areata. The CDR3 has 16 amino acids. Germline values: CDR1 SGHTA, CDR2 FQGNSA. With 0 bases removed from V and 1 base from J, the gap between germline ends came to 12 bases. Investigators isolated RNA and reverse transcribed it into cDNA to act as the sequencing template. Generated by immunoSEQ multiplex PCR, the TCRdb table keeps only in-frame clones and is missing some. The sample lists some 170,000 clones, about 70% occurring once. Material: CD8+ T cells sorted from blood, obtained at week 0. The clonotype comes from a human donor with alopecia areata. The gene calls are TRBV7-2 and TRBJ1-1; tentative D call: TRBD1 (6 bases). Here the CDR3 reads CASSLAQGPANTEAFF. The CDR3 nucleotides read TGTGCCAGCAGCTTAGCGCAGGGGCCCGCGAACACTGAAGCTTTCTTT.